The rows below give T cell receptor beta chains drawn from one sample of a study of CXCR3-negative and CXCR3-positive naive CD8 T cells. TCRdb reprocessed the 5' RACE reads and reports one entry per CDR3 protein, with no DNA. Recorded here are tens of thousands of distinct CDR3 sequences; the top ten clones represent 1.5%. Source material: naive CXCR3- CD8+ T cells from blood. The receptors originated from a human donor in good health. Some clones in this sample may be carry-over from other donors' samples. Both conserved end residues are part of each CDR3.

cdr3_aa	v_call	j_call
CASSIPTGDFNTEAFF	TRBV5-6	TRBJ1-1
CASSLGFSYNEQFF	TRBV7-9	TRBJ2-1
CASSAAGGSYNEQFF	TRBV5-1	TRBJ2-1
CASSQDASYEQYF	TRBV4-3	TRBJ2-7
CASSEEPSGQNIQYF	TRBV11-2	TRBJ2-4
CSARGQGFTGELFF	TRBV29-1	TRBJ2-2
CASSLRGSPNTEAFF	TRBV28	TRBJ1-1
CSVPEGGTEAFF	TRBV29-1	TRBJ1-1
CASSLVGRPGQTEAFF	TRBV7-9	TRBJ1-1
CASSSDTLRGYGYTF	TRBV7-9	TRBJ1-2
CASSATGQDQETQYF	TRBV7-9	TRBJ2-5
CASSFTTGHGGEQYF	TRBV7-6	TRBJ2-7
CASSPGQLTYNEQFF	TRBV6-5	TRBJ2-1
CASSFTGSVYEQYF	TRBV5-4	TRBJ2-7
CASSDLAGGYNEQFF	TRBV12-3/TRBV12-4	TRBJ2-1
CASSNREAAYEQYF	TRBV14	TRBJ2-7
CATSQSRGVSYEQYF	TRBV15	TRBJ2-7
CDSSQDDSGRSSYNEQFF	TRBV4-3	TRBJ2-1
CASSQEGGVKAYEQYF	TRBV4-2	TRBJ2-7
CASSPRTYSYEQYF	TRBV28	TRBJ2-7
CASRDGAGVNNEQFF	TRBV12-3/TRBV12-4	TRBJ2-1
CASSNQDSPLELHF	TRBV21-1	TRBJ1-6
CASSYAYTDTQYF	TRBV6-2/TRBV6-3	TRBJ2-3
CASSFRQTFEETQYF	TRBV28	TRBJ2-5
CASSLGQERAEAFF	TRBV27	TRBJ1-1
CSVPIQGQGGNTIYF	TRBV29-1	TRBJ1-3
CASSLERATEAFF	TRBV28	TRBJ1-1
CASLGTPATDTQYF	TRBV28	TRBJ2-3
CSVEFPSEMFQETQYF	TRBV29-1	TRBJ2-5
CSVEGGVVTSGSTDTQYF	TRBV29-1	TRBJ2-3
CASSEGLAKNEQYF	TRBV12-3/TRBV12-4	TRBJ2-7
CASSLASGGAPDTQYF	TRBV28	TRBJ2-3
CASSLLGPQNQPQHF	TRBV27	TRBJ1-5
CSASLPGLAAYYNEQFF	TRBV20-1	TRBJ2-1
CASSFFAGAQETQYF	TRBV5-1	TRBJ2-5
CASRKDSNQPQHF	TRBV12-3/TRBV12-4	TRBJ1-5
CASSSREAGLAGKRQFF	TRBV11-2	TRBJ2-1
CASSYVPSGVDTQYF	TRBV6-5	TRBJ2-3
CSVEVALAGAGSYEQYF	TRBV29-1	TRBJ2-7
CASSQGNNEQFF	TRBV19	TRBJ2-1
CASSPFGGRDTEAFF	TRBV7-2	TRBJ1-1
CASSPLAGVATDTQYF	TRBV27	TRBJ2-3
CASSPSFSSGANVLTF	TRBV14	TRBJ2-6
CASSPEMSGGTDTQYF	TRBV4-2	TRBJ2-3
CASSETNEQFF	TRBV2	TRBJ2-1
CSAFSYNEQFF	TRBV29-1	TRBJ2-1
CASSAGTRTEAFF	TRBV9	TRBJ1-1
CASKGGTSGSYEQYF	TRBV4-1	TRBJ2-7
CSARLRWGLEQYF	TRBV20-1	TRBJ2-7
CATSRDQGGGFEAFF	TRBV15	TRBJ1-1
CASSLGPVYEGNEQFF	TRBV7-8	TRBJ2-1
CASSYGTAYQETQYF	TRBV6-5	TRBJ2-5
CASSFWPGSATGELFF	TRBV7-9	TRBJ2-2
CASSLSARTVRYEQFF	TRBV7-9	TRBJ2-1